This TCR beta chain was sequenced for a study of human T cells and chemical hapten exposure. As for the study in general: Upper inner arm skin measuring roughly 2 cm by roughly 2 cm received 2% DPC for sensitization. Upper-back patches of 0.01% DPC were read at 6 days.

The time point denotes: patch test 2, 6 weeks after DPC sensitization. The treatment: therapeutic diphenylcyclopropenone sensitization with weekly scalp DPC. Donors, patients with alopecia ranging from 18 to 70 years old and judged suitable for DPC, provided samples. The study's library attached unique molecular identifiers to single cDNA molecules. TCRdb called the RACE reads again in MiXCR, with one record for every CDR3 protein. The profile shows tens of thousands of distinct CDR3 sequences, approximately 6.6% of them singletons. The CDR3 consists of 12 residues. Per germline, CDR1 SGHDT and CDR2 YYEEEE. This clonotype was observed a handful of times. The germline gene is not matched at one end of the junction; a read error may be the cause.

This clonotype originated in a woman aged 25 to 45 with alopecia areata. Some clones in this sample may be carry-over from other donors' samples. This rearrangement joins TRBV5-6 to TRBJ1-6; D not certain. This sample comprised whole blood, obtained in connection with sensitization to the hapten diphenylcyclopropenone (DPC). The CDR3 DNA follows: TGTGCCAGCAGCTTAAAAAATTCACCCCTCAACTTT. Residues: CASSLKNSPLNF.